A single sample gave rise to the 28 T cell receptor beta chains below, sequenced in a study of blood T cell repertoires in COVID-19. Clones were sequenced by immunoSEQ multiplex PCR, and TCRdb holds only the in-frame ones, with some missing. The data hold more than 95,000 clones, with 70% to 90% observed a single time. The sequenced material came from peripheral blood. The receptors derive from a man between 45 and 60 years old in a cohort sampled during active COVID-19.

This clone was counted once. The chain is built from TRBV11-2 and TRBJ1-3, with D possibly matching TRBD1 (5 bases). CDR1 is SGHAT, CDR2 FQNNGV, per germline. With 5 bases removed from V and 4 bases from J, the gap between germline ends came to 9 bases. CDR3 length: 13 residues. The CDR3 sequence: CASSQGSGNTIYF. Written as DNA, the CDR3 is TGTGCCAGCAGCCAGGGCTCGGGAAACACCATATATTTT.

The rearrangement uses TRBV19 and TRBJ2-3, with TRBD2 identical over 10 bases. After removal of 5 bases from V and 1 base from J, the junction contained 3 bases not matched to a gene. CDR3 length: 15 amino acids. From germline, CDR1 is LNHDA and CDR2 SQIVND (reference sequence). In nucleotides, the CDR3 is TGTGCCAGTAGTTACCTAGCGGGGGGCACAGATACGCAGTATTTT. Amino acid sequence: CASSYLAGGTDTQYF.

The chain uses TRBV6-2 or TRBV6-3 and TRBJ2-5; TRBD2 aligns across 7 bases. Trimming cost V 5 bases and J 6 bases; bases outside gene matches: 9. CDR1 and CDR2 (germline): MNHEY, SVGEGT. The CDR3 length is 14 residues. CDR3 in amino acids: CASSRGTTDQTQYF. The CDR3 DNA reads as TGTGCCAGCAGTAGAGGGACTACGGATCAGACCCAGTACTTC.

This chain uses TRBV24-1 with TRBJ2-2; 10 bases match TRBD1. This CDR3 is 15 amino acids long. V was clipped by 4 bases and J by 6 bases; unmatched bases: 4. Germline V gene lookup returns CDR1 KGHDR and CDR2 SFDVKD. CDR3 in amino acids: CATSDSGTGAGELFF. CDR3 sequence (DNA): TGTGCCACCAGTGACTCCGGGACAGGGGCCGGGGAGCTGTTTTTT.

CDR3 in amino acids: CASRPGQGYNEQFF. The CDR3 region has the DNA TGTGCCAGCAGACCCGGACAGGGATACAATGAGCAGTTCTTC. The chain has TRBV6-4 and TRBJ2-1, with TRBD1 matching 8 bases. This CDR3 has 14 residues. V shed 6 bases, J shed 4 bases, and the junction held 5 bases outside the gene matches. Germline V gene lookup returns CDR1 MRHNA and CDR2 SNTAGT.

The V gene is TRBV6-5, the J gene TRBJ1-4; 9 bases are a match to TRBD1. Unmatched junction bases numbered 10, after V lost 7 bases and J lost 7 bases. This CDR3 comprises 15 residues. Germline loops: CDR1 MNHEY, CDR2 SVGAGI. CDR3 bases: TGTGCCAGCACTCTCACGGGGACAGGGAGTGAAAAACTGTTTTTT. It translates to CASTLTGTGSEKLFF.

The CDR3 is CASSLETGVGVRGYTF. The CDR3 DNA reads as TGCGCCAGCAGCTTGGAGACAGGGGTCGGAGTTCGGGGCTACACCTTC. The chain employs TRBV5-1 and TRBJ1-2; 8 nucleotides align to TRBD1. The V segment lost 0 bases and the J segment 8 bases; nucleotides outside the gene matches: 12. Germline assignment: CDR1 SGHRS and CDR2 YFSETQ. The CDR3 consists of 16 residues.

This chain connects TRBV25-1 to TRBJ1-3; 10 bases align to TRBD1. This CDR3 is 13 amino acids long. The V gene's germline CDR1 is MGHDK and CDR2 SYGVNS. J was trimmed by 7 bases and V by 4 bases; bases with no gene match: 1. In DNA, the CDR3 is TGTGCCAGCAGTGGGACAGGGGGGAACACCATATATTTT. It specifies CASSGTGGNTIYF.

This clone was counted between two and nine times. The chain joins TRBV3-1 (or the pseudogene TRBV3-2) to TRBJ1-5; a possible D gene is TRBD1 (6 bases). The CDR3 is 14 residues long. Germline CDR1 LGHDT, CDR2 YNNKEL (reference sequence). V was pared by 4 bases and J by 5 bases, with 12 bases between. The CDR3 coding sequence is TGTGCCAGCAGCCCCAGGGACAAATATCAGCCCCAGCATTTT. Translated, it gives CASSPRDKYQPQHF.

This rearrangement joins TRBV7-8 to TRBJ2-1, with a tentative D call TRBD2 (6 bases). Germline V lookup: CDR1 SGHVS, CDR2 FQNEAQ. The CDR3 contains 13 residues. V was trimmed by 11 bases and J by 2 bases, leaving 13 bases between them. The CDR3 loop reads CASYSGAYNEQFF. CDR3 nucleotide sequence: TGTGCCTCCTACTCGGGAGCCTACAATGAGCAGTTCTTC.

The V gene is TRBV18, the J gene TRBJ1-1; D perhaps matches TRBD1 (6 bases). Trimming stripped 3 bases from V and 0 bases from J, with 8 bases between. The CDR3 has 14 residues. Looked up from germline, CDR1 is KGHSH and CDR2 is LQKENI. CDR3 nucleotide sequence: TGTGCCAGCTCACCGGACAGAATGAACACTGAAGCTTTCTTT. Residues: CASSPDRMNTEAFF.

The rearrangement links TRBV7-9 to TRBJ1-1, with unresolved D. Germline loops: CDR1 SEHNR, CDR2 FQNEAQ (reference sequence). This CDR3 region has 15 residues. With 4 bases removed from V and 4 bases from J, the gap between germline ends came to 16 bases. CDR3 nucleotide sequence: TGTGCCAGCAGCTCCAAGGGCGGGCTGAGCACTGAAGCTTTCTTT. Translated: CASSSKGGLSTEAFF.

The chain joins TRBV7-2 to TRBJ1-4; 7 nucleotides agree with TRBD1. Per the germline V gene, CDR1 is SGHTA and CDR2 is FQGNSA. The CDR3 has 16 residues. Unmatched junction bases numbered 7, after V lost 5 bases and J lost 1 base. In nucleotides, the CDR3 is TGTGCCAGCAGCGCCCGACAGGGAGGAACTAATGAAAAACTGTTTTTT. As protein: CASSARQGGTNEKLFF.

The chain employs TRBV6-5 and TRBJ2-1; 9 bases fit TRBD1. V lost 7 bases, J lost 12 bases, and 13 bases stayed unmatched. The CDR3 extends over 14 amino acids. Germline assignment: CDR1 MNHEY and CDR2 SVGAGI. CDR3 sequence reads: CASKTGQGIYGQFF. The CDR3 coding sequence is TGTGCCAGCAAGACGGGACAGGGAATTTACGGGCAGTTCTTC.

This clone was detected once. The genes are TRBV7-2 and TRBJ2-3; 8 bases line up with TRBD2. CDR1 and CDR2 (germline): SGHTA, FQGNSA. The V segment lost 6 bases and the J segment 4 bases; nucleotides outside the gene matches: 9. There are 15 residues in the CDR3. CDR3 sequence: CASRLRGGGPDTQYF. The CDR3 DNA reads as TGTGCCAGCAGACTCCGGGGCGGGGGGCCAGATACGCAGTATTTT.

CDR3 in amino acids: CASSPGTGNTDTQYF. CDR3 DNA sequence: TGTGCCAGCAGCCCCGGGACAGGGAACACAGATACGCAGTATTTT. This rearrangement joins TRBV5-6 to TRBJ2-3; 9 nucleotides line up with TRBD1. J was trimmed by 2 bases and V by 4 bases; bases with no gene match: 5. This CDR3 contains 15 residues. Germline V gives CDR1 SGHDT, CDR2 YYEEEE.

The rearrangement uses TRBV4-1 and TRBJ2-6, with TRBD1 matching 10 bases. The trim removed 2 bases at V and 0 bases at J, leaving 4 bases unmatched. CDR3 size: 18 residues. The germline V gene encodes CDR1 MGHRA and CDR2 YSYEKL. The CDR3 DNA is TGCGCCAGCAGCCAAATGGGACAGGGGACCTCTGGGGCCAACGTCCTGACTTTC. Translated: CASSQMGQGTSGANVLTF.

The chain is built from TRBV29-1 and TRBJ1-5; no definite D call. CDR1 and CDR2 from the germline V gene are SQVTM and ANQGSEA. The CDR3 consists of 13 residues. Trimming shortened V by 5 bases and J by 0 bases, and 8 bases separated the two germline ends. The chain's CDR3 is CSVSSNSNQPQHF. The CDR3 DNA sequence: TGCAGCGTTTCGAGCAATAGCAATCAGCCCCAGCATTTT. The full variable domain, completed using reference TRBV29-1 and TRBJ1-5, is SAVISQKPSRDICQRGTSLTIQCQVDSQVTMMFWYRQQPGQSLTLIATANQGSEATYESGFVIDKFPISRPNLTFSTLTVSNMSPEDSSIYLCSVSSNSNQPQHFGDGTRLSIL.

The chain employs TRBV19 and TRBJ2-7, with TRBD1 matching 10 bases. The CDR3 runs 15 residues. Germline V gene data show CDR1 as LNHDA and CDR2 as SQIVND (reference sequence). With V trimmed by 6 bases and J by 2 bases, 7 bases remained unmatched. CDR3 DNA sequence: TGTGCCAGTAGCGGAACCGGGACAGGGGCCTACGAGCAGTACTTC. Translated, it gives CASSGTGTGAYEQYF.

The chain carries TRBV5-1 and TRBJ1-2; 9 positions agree with TRBD1. The trim removed 1 base at V and 3 bases at J, leaving 4 bases unmatched. The CDR3 runs 15 residues. The V gene's germline CDR1 is SGHRS and CDR2 YFSETQ. The CDR3 DNA follows: TGCGCCAGCAGCTTGACAGGGGGCGCAGACTATGGCTACACCTTC. This gives the protein CASSLTGGADYGYTF.

The chain carries TRBV28 and TRBJ2-3; D is perhaps TRBD1 (6 bases). The germline CDR1 and CDR2 sequences are MDHEN and SYDVKM. V lost 8 bases, J lost 1 base, and 16 bases lay in between. The CDR3 runs to 15 residues. The CDR3 nucleotides read TGTGCCAGCCGATCAGGGGCTGGAGGCACAGATACGCAGTATTTT. Protein product: CASRSGAGGTDTQYF.

This rearrangement joins TRBV2 to TRBJ2-1, with 12 bases lining up with TRBD2. CDR3 size: 17 residues. The trim removed 6 bases at V and 7 bases at J, leaving 13 bases unmatched. CDR1 SNHLY and CDR2 FYNNEI come from the germline V gene. CDR3 residues: CASRTPSGGAVQNEQFF. For the CDR3, the DNA is TGTGCCAGCAGGACCCCTAGCGGGGGGGCCGTTCAGAATGAGCAGTTCTTC.

This clone was detected once. The V and J genes are TRBV5-1 and TRBJ2-1, with TRBD1 as a possible D gene (6 bases). Per the germline V gene, CDR1 is SGHRS and CDR2 is YFSETQ. The V end lost 0 bases, the J end lost 8 bases, and 15 bases lay between the germline ends. This CDR3 region has 15 residues. For the CDR3, the DNA is TGCGCCAGCAGCTTGGGACCCCAGGGGCGCGATGAGCAGTTCTTC. Residues: CASSLGPQGRDEQFF.

This chain uses TRBV9 with TRBJ2-5; 14 nucleotides match TRBD2. Losses at the gene ends were 0 bases for V and 4 bases for J; bases not matched to a gene: 5. The CDR3 is 17 residues long. Germline V gene lookup returns CDR1 SGDLS and CDR2 YYNGEE. DNA of the CDR3: TGTGCCAGCAGCGTAGGACTAGCGGGGGGGATAGCAGAGACCCAGTACTTC. Translating it yields CASSVGLAGGIAETQYF.

A note on this clone: This could be a read error, since a much larger clone is one nucleotide away. The sample has other DNA sequences that encode this CDR3 too. The J gene is TRBJ1-1, the V gene TRBV7-3; a weak D match, TRBD1 (6 bases). Germline assignment: CDR1 SGHTA and CDR2 FQGTGA. This CDR3 has 13 residues. With 5 bases removed from V and 1 base from J, the gap between germline ends came to 8 bases. The CDR3: CASSQQGNTEAFF. The CDR3 coding sequence is TGTGCCAGCAGCCAACAGGGGAACACTGAAGCTTTCTTT.

In regard to this clone: The germline gene is not matched at one end of the junction; a read error may be the cause. This sample includes further DNA sequences coding for the same CDR3. This sequence joins TRBV3-1 (or the pseudogene TRBV3-2) and TRBJ2-7; 12 nucleotides line up with TRBD2. The CDR3 totals 15 residues. The germline gives CDR1 LGHDT, CDR2 YNNKEL (reference sequence). The CDR3 DNA is TGTGCCAGCAGCCAAGGACTAGCGGGGGTCCGGGAGCAATACTTC. This translates into CASSQGLAGVREQYF.

As DNA, the CDR3 is TGCGCCAGCAGCCCAACCGGGATATCAGATACGCAGTATTTT. Translation gives CASSPTGISDTQYF. This sequence joins TRBV5-1 and TRBJ2-3; TRBD2 might be the D (5 bases). Trimming took 4 bases from V and 4 from J, leaving 13 bases between them. The length of the CDR3 is 14 residues. CDR1 and CDR2 (germline): SGHRS, YFSETQ.

The chain couples TRBV6-5 to TRBJ1-4; unclear D gene. Trimming removed 6 bases at V and 7 bases at J, with 9 bases between. CDR3 length: 12 amino acids. Germline V gene data show CDR1 as MNHEY and CDR2 as SVGAGI. CDR3 sequence: CASRTLSEKLFF. CDR3 sequence (DNA): TGTGCCAGCAGAACCTTGAGTGAAAAACTGTTTTTT.